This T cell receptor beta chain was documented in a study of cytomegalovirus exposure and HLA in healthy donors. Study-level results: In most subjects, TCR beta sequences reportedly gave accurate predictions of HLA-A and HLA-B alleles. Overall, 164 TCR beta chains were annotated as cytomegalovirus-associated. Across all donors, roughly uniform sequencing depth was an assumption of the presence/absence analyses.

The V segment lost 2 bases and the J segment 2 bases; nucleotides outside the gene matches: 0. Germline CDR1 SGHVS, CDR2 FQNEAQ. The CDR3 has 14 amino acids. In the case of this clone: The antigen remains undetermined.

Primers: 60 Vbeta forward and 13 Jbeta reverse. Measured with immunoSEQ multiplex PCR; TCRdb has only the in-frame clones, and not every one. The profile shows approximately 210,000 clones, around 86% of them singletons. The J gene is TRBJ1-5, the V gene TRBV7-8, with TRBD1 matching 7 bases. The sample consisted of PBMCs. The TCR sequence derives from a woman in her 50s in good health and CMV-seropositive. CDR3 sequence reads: CASSLTGGNQPQHF. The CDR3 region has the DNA TGTGCCAGCAGCTTAACAGGGGGCAATCAGCCCCAGCATTTT. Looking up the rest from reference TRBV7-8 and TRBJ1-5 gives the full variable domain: GAGVSQSPRYKVAKRGQDVALRCDPISGHVSLFWYQQALGQGPEFLTYFQNEAQLDKSGLPSDRFFAERPEGSVSTLKIQRTQQEDSAVYLCASSLTGGNQPQHFGDGTRLSIL.